This T cell receptor beta chain was documented in a study of blood T cell repertoires in COVID-19. Study overall: From the United States, Italy and Spain came samples of acute and convalescent COVID-19. PBMCs, B-cell-depleted T cells, or T cells were the source of the cDNA or gDNA that made up the material.

The method was immunoSEQ multiplex PCR; TCRdb's version includes in-frame clones alone and lacks a portion of them. Of about 200,000 clones listed, about three quarters were seen once; the top ten hold 4.5% to 7%. This CDR3 has 13 residues. Germline V gene lookup returns CDR1 SEHNR and CDR2 FQNEAQ (reference sequence). Trimming stripped 5 bases from V and 4 bases from J, with 11 bases between. The TCR sequence derives from a woman in her 70s with acute or convalescent COVID-19. The V and J genes are TRBV7-9 and TRBJ2-5, with a tentative D call TRBD2 (6 bases). The sequencing sample was made of peripheral blood. The CDR3 region is CASSRLGIETQYF. The CDR3 DNA is TGTGCCAGCAGCAGACTAGGAATAGAGACCCAGTACTTC.